This T cell receptor beta chain derives from a study of long-term antiretroviral therapy in people with HIV. Runs used v3.0 of the immunoSEQ assay and were done at survey level. Sequencing aimed to cover roughly 35,000-50,000 T-cell genomes per sample. TCRdb's table, derived via immunoSEQ multiplex PCR, lists solely in-frame clones and lacks some. The sample comprises 25,000 to 30,000 clones, just over 85% of which are singletons, and around 4.9% rests with the top ten. This CDR3 comprises 14 residues. Germline loops: CDR1 SGHTA, CDR2 FQGNSA. Trimming took 5 bases from V and 5 from J, leaving 15 bases between them. It was in the United States that all participants with HIV were treated. About 1-10 million cryopreserved PBMC were held in samples before DNA extraction.

Sequencing was performed on unsorted PBMCs, taken 0.8 years after starting antiretroviral therapy. This chain joins TRBV7-2 and TRBJ1-2, with TRBD1 as a possible D gene (5 bases). This TCR was sampled from a woman aged 25-40 years with HIV. CDR3 loop: CASSPDSTSYGYTF. Here the CDR3 DNA reads TGTGCCAGCAGCCCCGACAGCACAAGTTATGGCTACACCTTC.